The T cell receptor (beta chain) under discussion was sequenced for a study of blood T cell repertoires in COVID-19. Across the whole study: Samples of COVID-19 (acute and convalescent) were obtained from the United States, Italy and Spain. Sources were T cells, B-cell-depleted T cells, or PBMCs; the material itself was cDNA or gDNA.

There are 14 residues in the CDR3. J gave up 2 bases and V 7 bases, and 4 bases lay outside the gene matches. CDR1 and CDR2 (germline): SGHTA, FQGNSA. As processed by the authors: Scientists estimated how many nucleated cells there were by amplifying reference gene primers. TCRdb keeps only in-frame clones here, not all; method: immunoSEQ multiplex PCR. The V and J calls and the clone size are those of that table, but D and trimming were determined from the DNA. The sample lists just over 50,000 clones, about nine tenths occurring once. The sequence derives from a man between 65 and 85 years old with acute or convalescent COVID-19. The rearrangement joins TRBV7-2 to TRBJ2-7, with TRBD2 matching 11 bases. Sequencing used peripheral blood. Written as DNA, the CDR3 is TGTGCCAGCACTAGCGGGGGGACTACCTACGAGCAGTACTTC. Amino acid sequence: CASTSGGTTYEQYF.